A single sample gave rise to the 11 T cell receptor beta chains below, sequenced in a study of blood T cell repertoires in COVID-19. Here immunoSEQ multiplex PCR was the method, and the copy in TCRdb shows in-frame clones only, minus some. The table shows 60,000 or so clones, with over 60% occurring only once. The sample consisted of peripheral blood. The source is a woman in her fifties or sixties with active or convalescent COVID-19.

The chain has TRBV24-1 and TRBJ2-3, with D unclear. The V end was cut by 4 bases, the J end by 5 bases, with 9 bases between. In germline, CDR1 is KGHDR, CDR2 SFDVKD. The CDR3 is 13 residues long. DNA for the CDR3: TGTGCCACCAGTGAATGGGCAGAAGATACGCAGTATTTT. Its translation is CATSEWAEDTQYF.

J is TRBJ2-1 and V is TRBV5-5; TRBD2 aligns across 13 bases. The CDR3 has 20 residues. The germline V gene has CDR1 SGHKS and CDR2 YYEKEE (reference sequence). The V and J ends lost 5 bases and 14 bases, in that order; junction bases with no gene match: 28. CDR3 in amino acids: CASSHFGQGGGVTSGRQEFF. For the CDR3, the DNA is TGTGCCAGCAGTCACTTTGGACAGGGAGGAGGGGTGACTAGCGGGAGGCAGGAGTTCTTC.

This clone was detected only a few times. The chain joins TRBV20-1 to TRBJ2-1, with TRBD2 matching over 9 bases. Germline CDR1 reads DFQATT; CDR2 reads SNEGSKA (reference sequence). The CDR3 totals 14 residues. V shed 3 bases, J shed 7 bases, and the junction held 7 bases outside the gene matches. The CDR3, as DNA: TGCAGTGCTAGTCTGGCTAGCGGGGTTAATGAGCAGTTCTTC. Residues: CSASLASGVNEQFF.

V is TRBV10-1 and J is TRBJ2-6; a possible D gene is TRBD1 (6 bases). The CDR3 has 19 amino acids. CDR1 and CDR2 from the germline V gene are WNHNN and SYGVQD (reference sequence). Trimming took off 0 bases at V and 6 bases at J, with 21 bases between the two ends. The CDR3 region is CASSESWTDFSLEANVLTF. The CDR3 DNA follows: TGCGCCAGCAGTGAGTCGTGGACAGACTTTTCTCTAGAGGCCAACGTCCTGACTTTC.

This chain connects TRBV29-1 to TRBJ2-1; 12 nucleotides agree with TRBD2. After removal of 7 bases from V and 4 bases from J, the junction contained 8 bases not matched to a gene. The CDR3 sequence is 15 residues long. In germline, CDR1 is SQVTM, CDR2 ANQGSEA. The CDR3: CSARGLAGYYNEQFF. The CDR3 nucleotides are TGCAGCGCCCGAGGACTAGCGGGATATTACAATGAGCAGTTCTTC.

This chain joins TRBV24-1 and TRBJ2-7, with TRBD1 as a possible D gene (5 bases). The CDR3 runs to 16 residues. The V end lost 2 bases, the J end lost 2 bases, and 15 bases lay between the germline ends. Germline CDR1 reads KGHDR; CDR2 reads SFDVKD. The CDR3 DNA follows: TGTGCCACCAGTGATTCCCAGGGCGAGATCCCCTACGAGCAGTACTTC. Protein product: CATSDSQGEIPYEQYF.

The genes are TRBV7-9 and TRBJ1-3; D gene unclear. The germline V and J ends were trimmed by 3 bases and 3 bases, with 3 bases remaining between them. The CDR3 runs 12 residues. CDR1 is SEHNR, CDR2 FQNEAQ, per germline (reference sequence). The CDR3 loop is CASSFLGNTIYF. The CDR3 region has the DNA TGTGCCAGCAGCTTCCTTGGAAACACCATATATTTT.

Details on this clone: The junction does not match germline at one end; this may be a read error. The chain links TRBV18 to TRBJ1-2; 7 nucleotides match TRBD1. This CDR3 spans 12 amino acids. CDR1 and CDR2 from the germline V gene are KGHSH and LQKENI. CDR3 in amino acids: CASSPPVGTASF. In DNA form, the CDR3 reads TGTGCCAGCTCACCACCTGTTGGGACAGCGAGCTTC.

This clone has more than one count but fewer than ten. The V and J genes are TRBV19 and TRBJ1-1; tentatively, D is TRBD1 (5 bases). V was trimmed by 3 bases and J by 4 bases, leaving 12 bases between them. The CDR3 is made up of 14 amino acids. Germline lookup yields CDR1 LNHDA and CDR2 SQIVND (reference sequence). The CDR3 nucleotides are TGTGCCAGTAGTATCATAATGGGGCCCACTGAAGCTTTCTTT. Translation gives CASSIIMGPTEAFF.

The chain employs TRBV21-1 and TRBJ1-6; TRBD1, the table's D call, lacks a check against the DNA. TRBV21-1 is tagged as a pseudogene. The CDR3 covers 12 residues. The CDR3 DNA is TGTGCTCCCCAGGGTGAAAATTCACCCCTCCACTTT. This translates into CAPQGENSPLHF.

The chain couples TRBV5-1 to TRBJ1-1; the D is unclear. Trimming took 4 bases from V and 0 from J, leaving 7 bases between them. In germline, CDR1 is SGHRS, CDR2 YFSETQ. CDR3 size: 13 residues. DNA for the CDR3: TGCGCCAGCAGCCAAACAGTGAACACTGAAGCTTTCTTT. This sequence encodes CASSQTVNTEAFF.